The sample holds many counts of the clone carrying this TCR beta chain. Method: immunoSEQ multiplex PCR; TCRdb's copy keeps in-frame clones and lacks some. This repertoire holds around 2,900 clones, and none appear only once. This specimen comes from a study of T cells after posttransplantation cyclophosphamide. The CDR3 extends over 13 amino acids. Trimming removed 5 bases at V and 4 bases at J, with 9 bases between. CDR1 and CDR2 from the germline V gene are PRHDT and FYEKMQ (reference sequence). A marrow graft followed busulfan-fludarabine conditioning, with cyclophosphamide on days +3 and +4. The source material was PBMCs, sampled after allogeneic stem cell transplant with posttransplant cyclophosphamide. This clonotype originated in a female patient in her 50s who received an allogeneic stem cell transplant from a related donor, was CMV-positive, and had no GVHD. These T cells may partly come from the graft donor. The chain joins TRBV13 to TRBJ2-1, with D perhaps matching TRBD1 (6 bases). The CDR3 DNA follows: TGTGCCAGCAGCGAGACAGGTTACAATGAGCAGTTCTTC. Protein product: CASSETGYNEQFF.